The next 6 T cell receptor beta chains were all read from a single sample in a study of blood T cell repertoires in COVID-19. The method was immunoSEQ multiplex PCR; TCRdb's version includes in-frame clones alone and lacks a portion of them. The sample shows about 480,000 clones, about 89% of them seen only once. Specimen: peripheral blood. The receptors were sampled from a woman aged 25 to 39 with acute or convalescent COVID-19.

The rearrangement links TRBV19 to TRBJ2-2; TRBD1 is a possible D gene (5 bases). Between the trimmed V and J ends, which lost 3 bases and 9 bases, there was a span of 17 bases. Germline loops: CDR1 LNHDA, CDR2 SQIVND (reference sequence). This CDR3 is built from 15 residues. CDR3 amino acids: CASSITGRGLWELFF. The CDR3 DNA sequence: TGTGCCAGTAGTATTACAGGTCGCGGCCTTTGGGAGCTGTTTTTT.

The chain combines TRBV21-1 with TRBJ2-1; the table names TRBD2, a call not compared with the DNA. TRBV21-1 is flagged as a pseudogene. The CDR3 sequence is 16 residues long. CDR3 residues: CASSFLSGSPDNEQFF. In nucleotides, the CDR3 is TGTGCCAGCAGCTTCCTAAGCGGTTCGCCTGACAATGAGCAGTTCTTC.

CDR3 in amino acids: CSVYRGVTEAFF. DNA for the CDR3: TGCAGCGTTTACAGGGGAGTCACTGAAGCTTTCTTT. The rearrangement joins TRBV29-1 to TRBJ1-1; the match to TRBD1 covers 7 bases. V was clipped by 5 bases and J by 4 bases; unmatched bases: 4. CDR3 length: 12 amino acids. CDR1 SQVTM and CDR2 ANQGSEA come from the germline V gene.

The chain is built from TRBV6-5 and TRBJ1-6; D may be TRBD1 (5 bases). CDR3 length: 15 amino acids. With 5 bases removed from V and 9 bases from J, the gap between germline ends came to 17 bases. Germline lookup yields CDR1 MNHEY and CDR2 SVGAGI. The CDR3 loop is CASSRAVRGGSPLHF. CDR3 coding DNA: TGTGCCAGCAGTCGAGCAGTTAGGGGTGGTTCACCCCTCCACTTT.

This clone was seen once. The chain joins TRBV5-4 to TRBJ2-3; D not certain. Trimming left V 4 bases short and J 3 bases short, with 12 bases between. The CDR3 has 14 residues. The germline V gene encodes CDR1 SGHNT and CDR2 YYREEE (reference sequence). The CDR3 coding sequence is TGTGCCAGCAGCCCAAGGTTAGCTACAGATACGCAGTATTTT. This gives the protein CASSPRLATDTQYF.

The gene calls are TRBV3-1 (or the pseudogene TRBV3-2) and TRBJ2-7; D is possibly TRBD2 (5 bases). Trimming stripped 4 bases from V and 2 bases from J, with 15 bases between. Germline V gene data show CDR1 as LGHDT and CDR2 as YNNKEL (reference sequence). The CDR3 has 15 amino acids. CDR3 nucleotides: TGTGCCAGCAGCCCCTTTGGCGGGCTGGCCTACGAGCAGTACTTC. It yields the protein CASSPFGGLAYEQYF.